The 14 T cell receptor beta chains in this list originate from one sample, sequenced in a study of cytomegalovirus exposure and HLA in healthy donors (dated by TCRdb to 2015 to 2018). The library was prepared using the immunoSEQ multiplex PCR assay. The multiplex PCR relied on a mix of 60 forward primers for TCR Vbeta segments and 13 reverse primers for TCR Jbeta segments. What TCRdb holds here is the immuneACCESS table cut down to in-frame rearrangements. Part of the clones is not present; checked against another copy, under half of the missing clones reflect an unresolved V gene, and the others are unexplained. The sample table lists around 91,000 clones, approximately 64% of them with a count of one. The top ten constitute approximately 3% of the sample. The sequenced sample consisted of PBMCs. The receptors were gathered from a man in his fifties or sixties in good health and CMV-seronegative.

This rearrangement joins TRBV6-1 to TRBJ2-7; the match to TRBD1 covers 10 bases. V gave up 8 bases and J gave up 3 bases; unmatched junction bases: 4. The CDR3 loop spans 13 amino acids. The germline V gene encodes CDR1 MNHNS and CDR2 SASEGT. The CDR3 protein is CASRDRGFYEQYF. Here the CDR3 DNA reads TGTGCCAGCCGGGACAGGGGATTCTACGAGCAGTACTTC.

This rearrangement joins TRBV5-4 to TRBJ1-3; tentatively, D is TRBD1 (5 bases). The V and J ends lost 0 bases and 7 bases respectively, with 11 bases between them. Germline-derived CDR1 and CDR2 are SGHNT and YYREEE (reference sequence). The CDR3 loop spans 14 amino acids. The CDR3 sequence: CASSLAGQGNTIYF. Written as DNA, the CDR3 is TGTGCCAGCAGCTTGGCAGGGCAGGGTAACACCATATATTTT.

The gene calls are TRBV18 and TRBJ2-3, with 8 positions matching TRBD2. The ends lost 3 bases at V and 2 bases at J; junction bases unmatched: 4. The CDR3 totals 15 residues. Per the germline V gene, CDR1 is KGHSH and CDR2 is LQKENI. CDR3 amino acids: CASSPLSGTTDTQYF. The CDR3 coding sequence is TGTGCCAGCTCACCCCTTAGCGGGACCACAGATACGCAGTATTTT.

This clone came up many times. V usage is TRBV6-6 and J usage is TRBJ1-1; D unresolved. The germline CDR1 and CDR2 sequences are MNHNY and SVGAGI (reference sequence). The CDR3 covers 13 residues. V was clipped by 2 bases and J by 4 bases, with 8 bases between them. The CDR3 bases are TGTGCCAGCAGTTACACAGAGGGCACTGAAGCTTTCTTT. This translates into CASSYTEGTEAFF.

The CDR3 region is CASSQDGAELQPQHF. The CDR3 bases are TGTGCCAGCAGCCAAGATGGGGCAGAGCTACAGCCCCAGCATTTT. This chain uses TRBV4-2 with TRBJ1-5; D perhaps matches TRBD1 (5 bases). Germline V lookup: CDR1 LGHNA, CDR2 YNFKEQ. V was cut by 0 bases and J by 7 bases, with 13 bases left in between. This CDR3 comprises 15 residues.

The chain employs TRBV25-1 and TRBJ2-1; no firm D call. The CDR3 is made up of 17 amino acids. The V gene's germline CDR1 is MGHDK and CDR2 SYGVNS. Trimming took 5 bases from V and 2 from J, leaving 19 bases between them. CDR3 DNA: TGTGCCAGCAGTCCTTTGGGTAGCACACCCACCTACAATGAGCAGTTCTTC. Residues: CASSPLGSTPTYNEQFF. The complete variable domain, with remaining parts taken from reference TRBV25-1 and TRBJ2-1, reads EADIYQTPRYLVIGTGKKITLECSQTMGHDKMYWYQQDPGMELHLIHYSYGVNSTEKGDLSSESTVSRIRTEHFPLTLESARPSHTSQYLCASSPLGSTPTYNEQFFGPGTRLTVL.

This rearrangement joins TRBV7-9 to TRBJ2-7; 9 bases agree with TRBD1. The germline V gene has CDR1 SEHNR and CDR2 FQNEAQ (reference sequence). This CDR3 has 14 amino acids. The V and J ends lost 3 bases and 1 base, in that order; junction bases with no gene match: 1. The CDR3 protein is CASSFGQGSYEQYF. The CDR3 coding sequence is TGTGCCAGCAGCTTCGGACAGGGGTCCTACGAGCAGTACTTC.

V usage is TRBV7-3 and J usage is TRBJ1-1; 8 bases line up with TRBD1. The CDR3 is 18 residues long. Germline loops: CDR1 SGHTA, CDR2 FQGTGA. Trimming took 1 base from V and 4 from J; bases not matched to a gene: 14. The CDR3 DNA sequence: TGTGCCAGCAGCTTAATATCGGGACAGGCTGGAGTGGGCACTGAAGCTTTCTTT. As protein: CASSLISGQAGVGTEAFF.

This chain links TRBV2 with TRBJ2-7; a possible D gene is TRBD2 (5 bases). Trimming pared 5 bases from V and 5 bases from J, leaving 13 bases between. Germline V gene lookup returns CDR1 SNHLY and CDR2 FYNNEI. The CDR3 loop spans 13 amino acids. The CDR3 is CASSLSAGNEQYF. CDR3 coding DNA: TGTGCCAGCAGTCTTAGCGCGGGTAACGAGCAGTACTTC.

This clone was counted between two and nine times. This chain joins TRBV12-5 and TRBJ1-5; D is ambiguous. The CDR3 has 13 residues. The ends were cut back, 3 bases at V and 5 bases at J, with 8 bases in the middle. CDR1 and CDR2 from the germline V gene are LGHNT and FRNRAP. The CDR3 is CASGFGVDQPQHF. The CDR3, as DNA: TGTGCTAGTGGTTTCGGGGTGGATCAGCCCCAGCATTTT. Variable domain in full (rest from reference TRBV12-5 and TRBJ1-5): DARVTQTPRHKVTEMGQEVTMRCQPILGHNTVFWYRQTMMQGLELLAYFRNRAPLDDSGMPKDRFSAEMPDATLATLKIQPSEPRDSAVYFCASGFGVDQPQHFGDGTRLSIL.

This clone came up a few times. This sequence joins TRBV16 and TRBJ2-7; the D is unclear. The germline V gene has CDR1 KGHSY and CDR2 FQNENV. With 0 bases removed from V and 0 bases from J, the gap between germline ends came to 9 bases. This CDR3 has 15 residues. CDR3 protein: CASSQSTDSSYEQYF. CDR3 nucleotides: TGTGCCAGCAGCCAATCCACCGATAGCTCCTACGAGCAGTACTTC.

The chain joins TRBV18 to TRBJ1-3; D is undetermined. The germline CDR1 and CDR2 sequences are KGHSH and LQKENI. CDR3 length equals 15 residues. The V end was cut by 5 bases, the J end by 1 base, with 12 bases between. The CDR3 region is CASSGGIASGNTIYF. CDR3 nucleotides: TGTGCCAGCTCAGGAGGGATTGCTTCTGGAAACACCATATATTTT.

The chain couples TRBV2 to TRBJ2-7; 13 nucleotides line up with TRBD2. Germline CDR1 is SNHLY and CDR2 is FYNNEI. Trimming took 3 bases from V and 5 from J; bases not matched to a gene: 10. This CDR3 contains 17 residues. The CDR3 spells CASSDVGLAGESDEQYF. CDR3 DNA: TGTGCCAGCAGTGATGTCGGACTAGCGGGAGAAAGCGACGAGCAGTACTTC.

CDR3 region: CASSSLAGRQFF. The CDR3 DNA reads as TGTGCCAGCAGTTCACTAGCGGGGAGACAGTTCTTC. The V gene is TRBV28, the J gene TRBJ2-1, with TRBD2 matching over 10 bases. Per the germline V gene, CDR1 is MDHEN and CDR2 is SYDVKM. V lost 4 bases and J lost 13; bases outside the gene matches: 4. The CDR3 length is 12 residues.